The sequence of this TCR beta chain was determined in a study of shared clonotypes between healthy human individuals. Study details: Every donor yielded three CD4 naive, three CD4 memory, two CD8 naive and one CD8 memory plate.

The V gene lost 2 bases and the J gene lost 7 bases, with 13 bases spanning the gap. The CDR3 length is 13 residues. CDR1 and CDR2 from the germline V gene are SGHRS and YFSETQ. The assay was carried out at the deep level. It was across several immunoSEQ plates that each subset's genomic DNA was evenly split. Repertoires were generated with immunoSEQ multiplex PCR, while TCRdb's copy carries only in-frame clones and drops some. The sample shows roughly 1,800,000 clones, approximately 95% of them seen only once. Terminally differentiated effector memory CD45RA+ cells were left out of the naive CD8 fraction, which was CD45RO-negative and positively selected for CCR7. Only Caucasian adults living in Nashville, Tennessee served as donors.

Sequenced sample: naive CD8+ T cells sorted from blood. The V gene is TRBV5-1, the J gene TRBJ2-7; TRBD2 might be the D (7 bases). The TCR sequence derives from a man younger than 35 in good health. The CDR3 sequence: CASSFWGREEQYF. The CDR3 region has the DNA TGCGCCAGCAGCTTCTGGGGGCGGGAGGAGCAGTACTTC.